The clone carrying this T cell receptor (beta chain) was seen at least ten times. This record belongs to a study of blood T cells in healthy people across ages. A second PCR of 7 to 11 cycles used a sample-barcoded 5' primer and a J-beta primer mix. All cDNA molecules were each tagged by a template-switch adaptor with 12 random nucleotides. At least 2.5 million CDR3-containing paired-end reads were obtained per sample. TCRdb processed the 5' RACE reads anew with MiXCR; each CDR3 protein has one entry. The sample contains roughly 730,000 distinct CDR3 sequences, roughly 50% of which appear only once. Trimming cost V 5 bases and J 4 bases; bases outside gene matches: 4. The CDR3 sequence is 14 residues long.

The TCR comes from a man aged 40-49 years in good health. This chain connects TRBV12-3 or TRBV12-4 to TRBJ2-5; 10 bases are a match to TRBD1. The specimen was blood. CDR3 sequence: CASSDRGRGETQYF. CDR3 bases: TGTGCCAGCAGTGACAGGGGGCGCGGAGAGACCCAGTACTTC.